This passage covers 32 T cell receptor beta chains from one sample sequenced in a study of blood T cells in healthy people across ages. A second 7 to 11 cycle PCR used barcoded and J-beta primers. TCRdb called the 5' RACE reads again in MiXCR, with one record for every CDR3 protein. The sample contains approximately 880,000 distinct CDR3 sequences, 48% of which appear only once. The sample consisted of blood. The receptor source for this set is a man aged 25 to 40 in good health.

This clonotype appeared a few times. The chain employs TRBV4-3 and TRBJ2-7, with 9 bases identical to TRBD1. From germline, CDR1 is LGHNA and CDR2 YSLEER. The CDR3 totals 17 residues. Trimming at V came to 3 bases and at J to 1 base, leaving 10 bases not matched to a gene. CDR3 nucleotides: TGCGCCAGCAGCCAGACCCCGGGACAGGGTTATTCCTACGAGCAGTACTTC. Translated, it gives CASSQTPGQGYSYEQYF.

Of note for this clonotype: One junction end disagrees with the germline gene, perhaps due to a read error. J is TRBJ2-7 and V is TRBV7-2, with D possibly matching TRBD1 (6 bases). Germline V lookup: CDR1 SGHTA, CDR2 FQGNSA. The CDR3 totals 13 residues. CDR3 in DNA: TGTGCCGGCAGCTTAGGGGGAAGCTACGAGCAGTACTTC. It specifies CAGSLGGSYEQYF.

The chain couples TRBV4-2 to TRBJ2-7, with D perhaps TRBD1 (5 bases). The CDR3 has 15 residues. V was trimmed by 6 bases and J by 4 bases, leaving 19 bases between them. The germline CDR1 and CDR2 sequences are LGHNA and YNFKEQ. The DNA of the CDR3 is TGTGCCAGCAGTGTAAGGGGCGGTGAAGCTTACGAGCAGTACTTC. This translates into CASSVRGGEAYEQYF.

This clonotype has just a few counts. The chain uses TRBV7-9 and TRBJ1-2; D remains unclear. Germline lookup yields CDR1 SEHNR and CDR2 FQNEAQ (reference sequence). The ends were cut back, 7 bases at V and 7 bases at J, with 19 bases in the middle. The CDR3 contains 14 residues. DNA of the CDR3: TGTGCCAGCACCCTAGTTGGGGATGCAACTGGCTACACCTTC. This translates into CASTLVGDATGYTF.

This chain uses TRBV2 with TRBJ2-3; D uncertain. Per the germline V gene, CDR1 is SNHLY and CDR2 is FYNNEI. Trimming stripped 7 bases from V and 4 bases from J, with 12 bases between. The CDR3 contains 13 residues. For the CDR3, the DNA is TGTGCCAGCAAAATCCCGGGCCCAGATACGCAGTATTTT. Its translation is CASKIPGPDTQYF.

At least ten counts were recorded for this clonotype. The junction does not match germline at one end; this may be a read error. The chain carries TRBV5-1 and TRBJ2-5, with D perhaps TRBD1 or TRBD2 (5 bases each). Germline V gene data show CDR1 as SGHRS and CDR2 as YFSETQ. The CDR3 length is 12 residues. CDR3 coding DNA: TGTGCCAGCAGTTTAGGGGAGGAGACCCAGTACTTC. It specifies CASSLGEETQYF.

The chain couples TRBV18 to TRBJ2-3, with D perhaps matching TRBD1 (6 bases). The CDR3 extends over 13 amino acids. Germline V gives CDR1 KGHSH, CDR2 LQKENI. Trimming left V 6 bases short and J 4 bases short, with 11 bases between. The CDR3 DNA reads TGTGCCAGCTCCCCAGGGGTGGCAGATACGCAGTATTTT. The encoded protein is CASSPGVADTQYF.

This clonotype was detected a few times. The gene calls are TRBV12-3 or TRBV12-4 and TRBJ1-1, with D unresolved. The CDR3 is made up of 16 amino acids. V lost 2 bases to trimming and J lost 6 bases, with 19 bases between them. As DNA, the CDR3 is TGTGCCAGCAGTTTAAAGGAGGTCAGGACCGGCGCTGAAGCTTTCTTT. Its translation is CASSLKEVRTGAEAFF.

The chain employs TRBV12-3 or TRBV12-4 and TRBJ1-4; D unresolved. Deletions cut 4 bases from V and 8 bases from J, with 8 bases between. The CDR3 length is 12 residues. The CDR3 loop reads CASSWAGEKLFF. CDR3 DNA: TGTGCCAGCAGTTGGGCGGGGGAAAAACTGTTTTTT.

Comment on this clonotype: This clone may be a read error of a much larger clone one base away. The V gene is TRBV9, the J gene TRBJ2-5, with 7 bases fitting TRBD1. Germline V lookup: CDR1 SGDLS, CDR2 YYNGEE. Trimming removed 3 bases from V and 2 bases from J; junction bases left unmatched: 7. The CDR3 sequence is 15 residues long. CDR3 in DNA: TGTGCCAGCAGCGGGGACAGTGGAGTTCAAGAGACCCAGTACTTC. Translated: CASSGDSGVQETQYF.

The chain uses TRBV20-1 and TRBJ2-3; D possibly corresponds to TRBD2 (5 bases). V lost 6 bases and J lost 2, with 21 bases in between. The CDR3 sequence is 16 residues long. In germline, CDR1 is DFQATT, CDR2 SNEGSKA (reference sequence). In DNA, the CDR3 is TGCAGTGCCAGTCGAGGAGGAGCGTGGGACACAGATACGCAGTATTTT. Protein product: CSASRGGAWDTDTQYF.

This chain connects TRBV20-1 to TRBJ2-1; 7 bases fit TRBD1. This CDR3 is built from 15 residues. CDR1 DFQATT and CDR2 SNEGSKA come from the germline V gene (reference sequence). With V trimmed by 4 bases and J by 8 bases, 14 bases remained unmatched. The CDR3 DNA reads as TGCAGTGCTACTTATGAGGGGGCCGGTTTCGATGAGCAGTTCTTC. This gives the protein CSATYEGAGFDEQFF.

This clonotype was counted many times. The rearrangement uses TRBV24-1 and TRBJ2-5; D is possibly TRBD1 (5 bases). Germline V lookup: CDR1 KGHDR, CDR2 SFDVKD. The CDR3 runs to 15 residues. The germline V and J ends were trimmed by 3 bases and 5 bases, with 15 bases remaining between them. The CDR3 is CATSDANWGGETQYF. CDR3 bases: TGTGCCACCAGTGATGCAAACTGGGGCGGCGAGACCCAGTACTTC.

V gene TRBV20-1 combines with J gene TRBJ2-7; a weak D match, TRBD1 (6 bases). This CDR3 spans 13 amino acids. Between the trimmed V and J ends, which lost 5 bases and 3 bases, there was a span of 14 bases. The germline V gene has CDR1 DFQATT and CDR2 SNEGSKA (reference sequence). DNA of the CDR3: TGCAGTGCTCTTTCGGACAGAAACTACGAGCAGTACTTC. Its translation is CSALSDRNYEQYF.

The J gene is TRBJ1-6, the V gene TRBV5-5, with 8 bases aligning to TRBD1. Looked up from germline, CDR1 is SGHKS and CDR2 is YYEKEE (reference sequence). Losses at the gene ends were 1 base for V and 0 bases for J; bases not matched to a gene: 0. The CDR3 has 16 amino acids. The CDR3 bases are TGTGCCAGCAGCTTGACAGGGGGCTCCTATAATTCACCCCTCCACTTT. Protein sequence: CASSLTGGSYNSPLHF. Drawing the rest from reference TRBV5-5 and TRBJ1-6, the complete variable domain is DAGVTQSPTHLIKTRGQQVTLRCSPISGHKSVSWYQQVLGQGPQFIFQYYEKEERGRGNFPDRFSARQFPNYSSELNVNALLLGDSALYLCASSLTGGSYNSPLHFGNGTRLTVT.

This chain joins TRBV7-2 and TRBJ2-1; no definite D call. CDR1 is SGHTA and CDR2 is FQGNSA in the germline V gene. The length of the CDR3 is 14 residues. V was pared by 1 base and J by 5 bases, with 9 bases between. The CDR3 DNA is TGTGCCAGCAGCTTAGGTATGTCACACAATGAGCAGTTCTTC. Protein product: CASSLGMSHNEQFF.

This chain joins TRBV3-1 and TRBJ1-6, with D unclear. The germline V and J ends were trimmed by 4 bases and 0 bases, with 10 bases remaining between them. There are 16 residues in the CDR3. Per germline, CDR1 LGHDT and CDR2 YNNKEL (reference sequence). The CDR3 sequence is CASSRQKDSYNSPLHF. CDR3 coding DNA: TGTGCCAGCAGCCGTCAGAAGGACTCCTATAATTCACCCCTCCACTTT.

This chain links TRBV7-8 with TRBJ1-6, with D unresolved. Germline-derived CDR1 and CDR2 are SGHVS and FQNEAQ. V was clipped by 11 bases and J by 14 bases, with 19 bases between them. This CDR3 is built from 12 residues. The CDR3 sequence is CAGSLTDVALHF. The CDR3 nucleotides are TGTGCCGGTAGCTTAACAGATGTGGCCCTCCACTTT. Full variable domain (outside the CDR3, taken from reference TRBV7-8 and TRBJ1-6): GAGVSQSPRYKVAKRGQDVALRCDPISGHVSLFWYQQALGQGPEFLTYFQNEAQLDKSGLPSDRFFAERPEGSVSTLKIQRTQQEDSAVYLCAGSLTDVALHFGNGTRLTVT.

This clonotype was observed a handful of times. This rearrangement joins TRBV7-2 to TRBJ2-5, with 10 bases aligning to TRBD1. With the DNA end fitting TRBJ2-7 better, the J assignment may be wrong. In germline, CDR1 is SGHTA, CDR2 FQGNSA. The CDR3 totals 16 residues. The CDR3, as DNA: TGTGCCAGCAGCACATACATAGGACAGGGGGGCCACGAGCAGTACTTC. Translation: CASSTYIGQGGHEQYF.

This clonotype was counted a few times. The CDR3 reads CASSSGDRGRRGYTF. Here the CDR3 DNA reads TGTGCCAGCAGTTCCGGGGACAGGGGCCGGAGGGGCTACACCTTC. The chain is built from TRBV28 and TRBJ1-2; TRBD1 matches 10 bases. Germline loops: CDR1 MDHEN, CDR2 SYDVKM. There are 15 residues in the CDR3. The trim removed 4 bases at V and 8 bases at J, leaving 10 bases unmatched.

This rearrangement joins TRBV5-1 to TRBJ2-3, with 12 bases lining up with TRBD2. Germline V gene sequence: CDR1 SGHRS, CDR2 YFSETQ. The V segment lost 2 bases and the J segment 5 bases; nucleotides outside the gene matches: 6. This CDR3 has 16 amino acids. The CDR3 coding sequence is TGCGCCAGCAGCTTCAGGACTAGCGGGGCGGGAGATACGCAGTATTTT. Its protein is CASSFRTSGAGDTQYF.

This clonotype was seen only a few times. This chain links TRBV20-1 with TRBJ1-2, with D uncertain. Germline CDR1 reads DFQATT; CDR2 reads SNEGSKA (reference sequence). Deletions cut 2 bases from V and 3 bases from J, with 13 bases between. The CDR3 runs to 14 residues. Here the CDR3 DNA reads TGCAGTGCTAGATTCCCGTCCTTGGACTATGGCTACACCTTC. Protein sequence: CSARFPSLDYGYTF.

This chain uses TRBV3-1 with TRBJ1-5; 8 bases are shared with TRBD1. The CDR3 is made up of 21 amino acids. The germline gives CDR1 LGHDT, CDR2 YNNKEL (reference sequence). V dropped 3 bases and J dropped 4; count of bases not matched to a gene: 23. This CDR3 reads CASSHAALLRQGAQSNQPQHF. The CDR3 DNA sequence: TGTGCCAGCAGCCACGCGGCATTACTGCGTCAGGGGGCGCAGTCAAATCAGCCCCAGCATTTT.

Only a few counts were recorded for this clonotype. The chain employs TRBV28 and TRBJ1-1, with a weak D call TRBD1 (6 bases). The V gene's germline CDR1 is MDHEN and CDR2 SYDVKM. The CDR3 has 12 amino acids. The V end was cut by 3 bases, the J end by 7 bases, with 9 bases between. The CDR3 DNA sequence: TGTGCCAGCAGTTTCCTACAGGGTGAAGCTTTCTTT. It is translated as CASSFLQGEAFF.

V usage is TRBV5-1 and J usage is TRBJ1-1; a possible D gene is TRBD1 (6 bases). The CDR3 is 15 residues long. Germline-derived CDR1 and CDR2 are SGHRS and YFSETQ. Trimming pared 0 bases from V and 4 bases from J, leaving 13 bases between. CDR3 protein: CASSLAGVQGTEAFF. The CDR3 DNA is TGCGCCAGCAGCTTGGCAGGGGTTCAGGGCACTGAAGCTTTCTTT.

Only a few counts were recorded for this clonotype. This rearrangement joins TRBV5-1 to TRBJ2-7, with unresolved D. The CDR3 has 15 amino acids. Trimming shortened V by 4 bases and J by 0 bases, and 14 bases separated the two germline ends. The germline gives CDR1 SGHRS, CDR2 YFSETQ. This CDR3 is CASSLTERSSYEQYF. Here the CDR3 DNA reads TGCGCCAGCAGCCTCACGGAAAGGAGCTCCTACGAGCAGTACTTC.

This clonotype was seen more than once but under ten times. The V and J genes are TRBV6-5 and TRBJ2-7; 7 positions agree with TRBD1. With V trimmed by 4 bases and J by 0 bases, 12 bases remained unmatched. This CDR3 spans 17 amino acids. Looked up from germline, CDR1 is MNHEY and CDR2 is SVGAGI. The DNA for the CDR3 is TGTGCCAGCAGTTTGGGCAGGGGGTGGATTGGCTCCTACGAGCAGTACTTC. Translated, it gives CASSLGRGWIGSYEQYF.

A remark on this clonotype: Being one base from a much bigger clone, this may be a read error. CDR3 sequence: CASSFFSVGITDTQYF. Written as DNA, the CDR3 is TGTGCCAGCAGCTTTTTCTCAGTGGGTATCACAGATACGCAGTATTTT. The chain links TRBV7-2 to TRBJ2-3; D gene unclear. Deletions cut 3 bases from V and 2 bases from J, with 15 bases between. Germline loops: CDR1 SGHTA, CDR2 FQGNSA. This CDR3 contains 16 residues.

V gene TRBV20-1 combines with J gene TRBJ2-1, with 8 bases fitting TRBD2. The trim removed 2 bases at V and 0 bases at J, leaving 18 bases unmatched. CDR3 size: 20 residues. Germline V gives CDR1 DFQATT, CDR2 SNEGSKA (reference sequence). The CDR3 nucleotides are TGCAGTGCTAGACCCCGGGCCGGGACTAGGGGACTGGGCTCCTACAATGAGCAGTTCTTC. Protein: CSARPRAGTRGLGSYNEQFF.

J is TRBJ1-6 and V is TRBV7-2; maybe TRBD1 (5 bases). Trimming took off 5 bases at V and 7 bases at J, with 15 bases between the two ends. Germline CDR1 is SGHTA and CDR2 is FQGNSA. This CDR3 contains 15 residues. The CDR3 bases are TGTGCCAGCAGCCCCCGCGGGACGGACAATTCACCCCTCCACTTT. Protein product: CASSPRGTDNSPLHF.

A few counts support this clonotype. The chain links TRBV29-1 to TRBJ2-7, with 8 bases aligning to TRBD1. This CDR3 has 12 residues. V lost 7 bases to trimming and J lost 6 bases; unmatched junction nucleotides: 8. Germline CDR1 SQVTM, CDR2 ANQGSEA. CDR3 sequence (DNA): TGCAGCGCAAGACAGGGGAGAGGCGAGCAGTACTTC. It encodes CSARQGRGEQYF.

The CDR3 loop reads CASSGAFF. The CDR3 DNA sequence: TGTGCCAGCAGCGGAGCTTTCTTT. J is TRBJ1-1 and V is TRBV21-1. TRBV21-1 is shown as a pseudogene. The CDR3 totals 8 residues.